This T cell receptor beta chain was captured in a study of metastatic and nonmetastatic thyroid tumors. The CDR3 spans 12 residues. The germline V gene encodes CDR1 SGHAT and CDR2 FQNNGV. This clone was counted between two and nine times. One junction end does not reproduce the germline sequence, and a read error may be involved. None of the patients had undergone any treatment ahead of thyroid surgery. From the PCR reads, TCRdb re-called clones with MiXCR. The sample shows about 35,000 clones, about 31% of them seen only once. Material for sequencing was blood. The chain couples TRBV11-2 to TRBJ2-7; D is possibly TRBD1 (5 bases). This receptor was identified in a female donor with papillary thyroid cancer or a benign thyroid nodule (not recorded which). Some clones in this sample may be carry-over from other donors' samples. CDR3 sequence (DNA): TGTCCCAGCAGCTTCCAGGGTTACGAGCCGTACTTC. Protein product: CPSSFQGYEPYF.